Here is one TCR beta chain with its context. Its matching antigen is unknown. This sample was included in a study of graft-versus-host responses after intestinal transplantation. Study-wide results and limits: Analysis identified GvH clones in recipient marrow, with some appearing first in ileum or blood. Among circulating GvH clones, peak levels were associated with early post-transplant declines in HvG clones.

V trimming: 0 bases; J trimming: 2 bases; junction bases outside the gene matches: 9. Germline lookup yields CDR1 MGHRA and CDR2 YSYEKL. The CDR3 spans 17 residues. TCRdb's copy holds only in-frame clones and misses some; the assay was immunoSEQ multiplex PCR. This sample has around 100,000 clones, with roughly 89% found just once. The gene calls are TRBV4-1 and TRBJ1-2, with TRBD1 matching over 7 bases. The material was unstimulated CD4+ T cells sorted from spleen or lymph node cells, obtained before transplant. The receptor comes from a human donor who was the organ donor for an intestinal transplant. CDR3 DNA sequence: TGCGCCAGCAGCCAAGACCCCAGGGGGAGAGGGAACTATGGCTACACCTTC. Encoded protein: CASSQDPRGRGNYGYTF.